The 30 T cell receptor beta chains below were found in one sample sequenced in a study of blood T cells in healthy people across ages. Primers used in a second PCR of roughly 6 to 11 cycles were a sample-barcoded 5' primer and a J-beta primer mix. MiXCR, applied by TCRdb to the 5' RACE reads, yields one record per CDR3 protein. The profile shows some 690,000 distinct CDR3 sequences, 22% of them singletons. Input material: blood. All receptors come from a man in his sixties or seventies in good health.

The gene calls are TRBV10-3 and TRBJ2-7, with 9 bases fitting TRBD1. With 7 bases clipped from V and 6 bases from J, the junction kept 7 bases outside the gene matches. CDR1 is ENHRY and CDR2 is SYGVKD in the germline V gene. The CDR3 covers 13 residues. For the CDR3, the DNA is TGTGCCATCACGGGGACAGGGTCGAGCGAGCAGTACTTC. Its translation: CAITGTGSSEQYF.

The chain recombines TRBV29-1 with TRBJ1-2; 8 bases line up with TRBD1. Germline values: CDR1 SQVTM, CDR2 ANQGSEA. The V and J ends lost 7 bases and 4 bases, in that order; junction bases with no gene match: 8. This CDR3 is 13 amino acids long. CDR3: CSGGQGLGYGYTF. In nucleotides, the CDR3 is TGCAGCGGTGGACAGGGTTTGGGCTATGGCTACACCTTC.

CDR3 sequence: CASIFVGANVLTF. DNA for the CDR3: TGTGCCAGCATTTTTGTCGGGGCCAACGTCCTGACTTTC. J is TRBJ2-6 and V is TRBV5-5; D is ambiguous. V gave up 6 bases and J gave up 4 bases, with 8 bases separating them. The CDR3 length is 13 residues. Germline V gene lookup returns CDR1 SGHKS and CDR2 YYEKEE (reference sequence). Complete variable domain (other parts from reference TRBV5-5 and TRBJ2-6): DAGVTQSPTHLIKTRGQQVTLRCSPISGHKSVSWYQQVLGQGPQFIFQYYEKEERGRGNFPDRFSARQFPNYSSELNVNALLLGDSALYLCASIFVGANVLTFGAGSRLTVL.

The chain combines TRBV20-1 with TRBJ2-7; D is perhaps TRBD2 (5 bases). The germline CDR1 and CDR2 sequences are DFQATT and SNEGSKA (reference sequence). CDR3 length equals 15 residues. V dropped 0 bases and J dropped 0 bases, with 12 bases sitting between them. CDR3 sequence: CSARDTRESSYEQYV. Written as DNA, the CDR3 is TGCAGTGCTAGAGATACGAGGGAAAGCTCCTACGAGCAGTACGTC.

In its sample, this clonotype was seen a few times. The chain combines TRBV12-3 or TRBV12-4 with TRBJ2-3, with D unclear. This CDR3 is built from 15 residues. Trimming took off 3 bases at V and 2 bases at J, with 12 bases between the two ends. The CDR3 loop reads CASSFFGGITDTQYF. For the CDR3, the DNA is TGTGCCAGCAGTTTTTTTGGCGGAATCACAGATACGCAGTATTTT.

This clonotype was detected only a few times. V is TRBV4-3 and J is TRBJ2-7; tentative D call: TRBD2 (6 bases). The CDR3 length is 13 residues. V gave up 4 bases and J gave up 6 bases, with 13 bases separating them. Per the germline V gene, CDR1 is LGHNA and CDR2 is YSLEER. The CDR3 region has the DNA TGCGCCAGCAGCCCCACACTAGCTCGCGAGCAGTACGTC. It is translated as CASSPTLAREQYV.

The chain joins TRBV29-1 to TRBJ1-2; D is unclear. Trimming stripped 4 bases from V and 8 bases from J, with 14 bases between. The CDR3 has 12 residues. The germline CDR1 and CDR2 sequences are SQVTM and ANQGSEA. For the CDR3, the DNA is TGCAGCGTTGGACGTCGGACGGGCGGCTACACCTTC. Translation gives CSVGRRTGGYTF.

The DNA of the CDR3 is TGTGCCAGCAGTTCCCTCAACACTTCGAATCAGCCCCAGCATTTT. Translating gives CASSSLNTSNQPQHF. J is TRBJ1-5 and V is TRBV12-3 or TRBV12-4; D unresolved. V lost 4 bases and J 4 bases, leaving 14 bases between the germline ends. The CDR3 is 15 residues long.

V is TRBV3-1 and J is TRBJ1-4; D is perhaps TRBD1 (6 bases). V lost 5 bases, J lost 4 bases, and 14 bases lay in between. CDR3 length: 15 residues. Germline CDR1 and CDR2: LGHDT and YNNKEL (reference sequence). The CDR3: CASSEQGRSNEKLFF. In nucleotides, the CDR3 is TGTGCCAGCAGCGAACAGGGAAGGAGTAATGAAAAACTGTTTTTT.

This chain links TRBV5-1 with TRBJ2-7; unclear D gene. With 0 bases removed from V and 0 bases from J, the gap between germline ends came to 7 bases. The CDR3 totals 14 residues. The germline V gene has CDR1 SGHRS and CDR2 YFSETQ. The CDR3 protein is CASSLGHVSYEQYF. As DNA, the CDR3 is TGCGCCAGCAGCTTGGGGCACGTCTCCTACGAGCAGTACTTC.

J is TRBJ2-4 and V is TRBV6-6; D gene uncertain. V was clipped by 6 bases and J by 2 bases, with 5 bases between them. CDR1 MNHNY and CDR2 SVGAGI come from the germline V gene (reference sequence). The CDR3 is made up of 12 amino acids. This CDR3 is CASSRPKNIQYF. The CDR3 DNA is TGTGCCAGCAGCCGGCCCAAAAACATTCAGTACTTC.

The chain is built from TRBV18 and TRBJ2-3; the D call may be TRBD1 or TRBD2 (6 bases each). V shed 3 bases and J shed 2 bases, with 12 bases lying between them. Germline-derived CDR1 and CDR2 are KGHSH and LQKENI. This CDR3 comprises 15 residues. The CDR3 nucleotides read TGTGCCAGCTCACCTTCGGGGGCCCCCACAGATACGCAGTATTTT. Encoded protein: CASSPSGAPTDTQYF.

The V call is TRBV9, the J call TRBJ2-3; no clear D. This CDR3 region has 15 residues. The germline V gene encodes CDR1 SGDLS and CDR2 YYNGEE. The V gene lost 0 bases and the J gene lost 4 bases, with 12 bases spanning the gap. This CDR3 is CASSVGPLDADTQYF. CDR3 in DNA: TGTGCCAGCAGCGTAGGCCCCCTCGATGCAGATACGCAGTATTTT.

The V gene is TRBV6-6, the J gene TRBJ1-2, with a weak D call TRBD1 (6 bases). This CDR3 is 11 amino acids long. Germline V gives CDR1 MNHNY, CDR2 SVGAGI (reference sequence). V lost 8 bases and J lost 3, with 7 bases in between. The CDR3 here is CASRTDYGYTF. For the CDR3, the DNA is TGTGCCAGCCGGACAGACTATGGCTACACCTTC.

This clonotype has more than one count but fewer than ten. This chain connects TRBV13 to TRBJ2-7; no clear D gene. Deletions cut 4 bases from V and 5 bases from J, with 18 bases between. This CDR3 has 15 amino acids. Germline V gene data show CDR1 as PRHDT and CDR2 as FYEKMQ (reference sequence). The CDR3 DNA reads as TGTGCCAGCAGCTCGCAGACACCCCTTAGGGACGAGCAGTACTTC. Protein sequence: CASSSQTPLRDEQYF.

This clonotype was picked up many times. This chain joins TRBV20-1 and TRBJ1-4; tentative D call: TRBD1 (5 bases). This CDR3 has 13 residues. Between the trimmed V and J ends, which lost 6 bases and 15 bases, there was a span of 23 bases. The germline V gene has CDR1 DFQATT and CDR2 SNEGSKA (reference sequence). The CDR3 sequence is CSARTGGALNVFF. DNA for the CDR3: TGCAGTGCCCGTACGGGAGGGGCCCTTAACGTGTTTTTT.

There are many counts of this clonotype. The junction departs from germline at one end; a sequencing error may be responsible. This chain connects TRBV28 to TRBJ2-5, with unresolved D. The last part of the DNA fits TRBJ2-1 better; the J call may be wrong. This CDR3 region has 11 residues. From germline, CDR1 is MDHEN and CDR2 SYDVKM. CDR3 residues: CASSLWNEQFF. The CDR3 region has the DNA TGTGCCAGCAGTCTATGGAATGAGCAGTTCTTC.

Here the CDR3 reads CASSPKGTSANNEQFF. The CDR3 DNA follows: TGTGCCAGCAGCCCCAAGGGGACTAGCGCTAACAATGAGCAGTTCTTC. V is TRBV7-8 and J is TRBJ2-1; 10 nucleotides agree with TRBD2. V was pared by 5 bases and J by 5 bases, with 9 bases of the junction left unmatched. Germline lookup yields CDR1 SGHVS and CDR2 FQNEAQ. The CDR3 is made up of 16 amino acids.

The chain employs TRBV3-1 and TRBJ2-7, with a tentative D call TRBD2 (6 bases). The CDR3 spans 14 residues. Trimming took off 1 base at V and 6 bases at J, with 13 bases between the two ends. The germline V gene encodes CDR1 LGHDT and CDR2 YNNKEL (reference sequence). CDR3 loop: CASSQVPGDFEQYF. The CDR3 DNA reads as TGTGCCAGCAGCCAAGTTCCTGGGGACTTCGAGCAGTACTTC.

The V and J genes are TRBV5-1 and TRBJ1-4, with a possible D match to TRBD1 (6 bases). V was cut by 4 bases and J by 4 bases, with 11 bases left in between. Germline V gene lookup returns CDR1 SGHRS and CDR2 YFSETQ. The CDR3 sequence is 14 residues long. CDR3 nucleotides: TGCGCCAGCAGCCGGGACAACAATAATGAAAAACTGTTTTTT. This sequence encodes CASSRDNNNEKLFF.

There are a few counts of this clonotype. The chain joins TRBV7-2 to TRBJ2-3; the D gene is possibly TRBD2 (5 bases). Germline assignment: CDR1 SGHTA and CDR2 FQGNSA. The V end lost 7 bases, the J end lost 1 base, and 12 bases lay between the germline ends. This CDR3 region has 14 residues. The CDR3 bases are TGTGCCAGCAACCTAGCTCAGGGCACAGATACGCAGTATTTT. Protein: CASNLAQGTDTQYF.

This clonotype appeared many times. The gene calls are TRBV18 and TRBJ1-1; 8 bases are a match to TRBD1. CDR3 size: 14 residues. The germline gives CDR1 KGHSH, CDR2 LQKENI. J gave up 3 bases and V 4 bases, and 4 bases lay outside the gene matches. CDR3 loop: CASSLQGADTEAFF. The DNA of the CDR3 is TGTGCCAGCTCACTTCAGGGGGCGGACACTGAAGCTTTCTTT.

V gene TRBV5-6 combines with J gene TRBJ1-2; possible D gene TRBD1, 6 bases. CDR1 SGHDT and CDR2 YYEEEE come from the germline V gene. Trimming shortened V by 0 bases and J by 8 bases, and 11 bases separated the two germline ends. CDR3 length equals 13 residues. Here the CDR3 DNA reads TGTGCCAGCAGCTTGGGAGGGGGGCACGGCTACACCTTC. This translates into CASSLGGGHGYTF. The whole variable domain, remainder taken from reference TRBV5-6 and TRBJ1-2, is DAGVTQSPTHLIKTRGQQVTLRCSPKSGHDTVSWYQQALGQGPQFIFQYYEEEERQRGNFPDRFSGHQFPNYSSELNVNALLLGDSALYLCASSLGGGHGYTFGSGTRLTVV.

This clonotype was observed many times. The chain uses TRBV6-1 and TRBJ2-5; 11 bases line up with TRBD2. The J call may be wrong; the DNA end is better matched by TRBJ2-1. The V gene's germline CDR1 is MNHNS and CDR2 SASEGT. The CDR3 consists of 16 residues. This chain's CDR3 is CASTKTGTSGTNEQFF. As DNA, the CDR3 is TGTGCCAGCACCAAAACCGGGACTAGCGGAACCAATGAGCAGTTCTTC.

The V gene is TRBV24-1, the J gene TRBJ2-1; 8 nucleotides agree with TRBD1. The CDR3 totals 15 residues. The J segment lost 6 bases and the V segment lost 4 bases, leaving 7 bases of the junction unmatched. Germline V lookup: CDR1 KGHDR, CDR2 SFDVKD. CDR3 amino acids: CATSDLSTGVNEQFF. CDR3 coding DNA: TGTGCCACCAGTGACCTCTCGACAGGGGTCAATGAGCAGTTCTTC.

This clonotype was observed at least ten times. The rearrangement joins TRBV7-9 to TRBJ2-7; tentative D call: TRBD2 (7 bases). The CDR3 has 14 amino acids. Germline V CDR1 and CDR2: SEHNR, FQNEAQ (reference sequence). V dropped 2 bases and J dropped 4 bases, with 12 bases sitting between them. The CDR3 loop is CASSLRGGGYEQYF. The CDR3 DNA sequence: TGTGCCAGCAGCTTAAGAGGGGGGGGGTACGAGCAGTACTTC.

The V and J genes are TRBV20-1 and TRBJ2-3, with 9 bases lining up with TRBD1. This CDR3 is built from 17 residues. Losses at the gene ends were 5 bases for V and 3 bases for J; bases not matched to a gene: 15. The germline V gene encodes CDR1 DFQATT and CDR2 SNEGSKA (reference sequence). The CDR3 bases are TGCAGTGCTTCCGGGACAGGGAGTAGTCGAGCGACAGATACGCAGTATTTT. This translates into CSASGTGSSRATDTQYF.

The chain couples TRBV6-1 to TRBJ1-4; D not certain. Deletions cut 6 bases from V and 10 bases from J, with 24 bases between. The CDR3 is 16 residues long. Germline V gene sequence: CDR1 MNHNS, CDR2 SASEGT. The CDR3 here is CASSPRGQLEGRKLFF. Written as DNA, the CDR3 is TGTGCCAGCAGCCCACGCGGGCAGCTGGAAGGTAGAAAACTGTTTTTT.

This clonotype was seen a few times. The CDR3 sequence: CASSQSSSGLLIGITEAFF. For the CDR3, the DNA is TGTGCCAGCAGCCAGTCGTCGTCGGGACTCCTGATCGGAATCACTGAAGCTTTCTTT. V is TRBV5-6 and J is TRBJ1-1, with D possibly TRBD1 on 5 matching bases. The CDR3 extends over 19 amino acids. Per the germline V gene, CDR1 is SGHDT and CDR2 is YYEEEE. V was pared by 4 bases and J by 4 bases, with 29 bases between.

The chain couples TRBV6-6 to TRBJ2-3; 8 bases map to TRBD2. Trimming removed 2 bases from V and 4 bases from J; junction bases left unmatched: 8. Germline V gives CDR1 MNHNY, CDR2 SVGAGI (reference sequence). The CDR3 runs to 16 residues. CDR3 protein: CASSYLAGGPADTQYF. The DNA of the CDR3 is TGTGCCAGCAGTTACCTTGCGGGGGGCCCCGCAGATACGCAGTATTTT.